The 18 T cell receptor beta chains below come from one sample, sequenced in a study of blood T cell repertoires in COVID-19. Here immunoSEQ multiplex PCR was the method, and the copy in TCRdb shows in-frame clones only, minus some. The sample carries under 250,000 clones, approximately 89% recorded once. Sequenced material: PBMCs or T cells enriched from blood (not recorded which). All receptors derive from a woman aged 25 to 45 who had been exposed to COVID-19.

Only a few counts were recorded for this clone. The chain recombines TRBV30 with TRBJ1-6, with no clear D. Germline V gene sequence: CDR1 GTSNPN, CDR2 SVGIG (reference sequence). V lost 3 bases and J 7 bases, leaving 13 bases between the germline ends. This CDR3 region has 14 residues. CDR3: CAWRRESRNSPLHF. The CDR3 nucleotides are TGTGCCTGGAGGCGGGAGTCTCGGAATTCACCCCTCCACTTT. The full variable domain, completed using reference TRBV30 and TRBJ1-6, is SQTIHQWPATLVQPVGSPLSLECTVEGTSNPNLYWYRQAAGRGLQLLFYSVGIGQISSEVPQNLSASRPQDRQFILSSKKLLLSDSGFYLCAWRRESRNSPLHFGNGTRLTVT.

The chain employs TRBV25-1 and TRBJ1-2; D gene uncertain. The CDR3 has 17 residues. Germline CDR1 MGHDK, CDR2 SYGVNS. Trimming left V 2 bases short and J 4 bases short, with 20 bases between. CDR3 nucleotide sequence: TGTGCCAGCAGTGAAAGCGGTTTGACTCCTCCACTCTATGGCTACACCTTC. It is translated as CASSESGLTPPLYGYTF.

This sequence joins TRBV19 and TRBJ1-1; 9 nucleotides match TRBD1. Germline values: CDR1 LNHDA, CDR2 SQIVND (reference sequence). With V trimmed by 6 bases and J by 3 bases, 14 bases remained unmatched. This CDR3 is built from 17 residues. The CDR3 sequence: CASRNRDRAFGDTEAFF. CDR3 DNA sequence: TGTGCCAGTAGAAACCGGGACAGGGCTTTCGGGGACACTGAAGCTTTCTTT.

This chain connects TRBV9 to TRBJ2-1, with TRBD1 identical over 7 bases. The germline V gene encodes CDR1 SGDLS and CDR2 YYNGEE. This CDR3 has 13 residues. The J segment lost 9 bases and the V segment lost 3 bases, leaving 6 bases of the junction unmatched. CDR3 in DNA: TGTGCCAGCAGCGCAGGGACAGTGGCTGAGCAGTTCTTC. Its protein is CASSAGTVAEQFF. Complete variable domain (other parts from reference TRBV9 and TRBJ2-1): DSGVTQTPKHLITATGQRVTLRCSPRSGDLSVYWYQQSLDQGLQFLIQYYNGEERAKGNILERFSAQQFPDLHSELNLSSLELGDSALYFCASSAGTVAEQFFGPGTRLTVL.

The rearrangement joins TRBV5-1 to TRBJ2-3; possible D gene TRBD2, 6 bases. The CDR3 consists of 15 residues. Trimming cost V 2 bases and J 3 bases, with 13 bases left between them. Germline V lookup: CDR1 SGHRS, CDR2 YFSETQ. The CDR3: CASSFRDSWTDTQYF. In DNA form, the CDR3 reads TGCGCCAGCAGCTTTCGGGACTCATGGACAGATACGCAGTATTTT.

In its sample, this clone was seen a few times. The CDR3 loop is CASAIQIISAQHF. Here the CDR3 DNA reads TGTGCCAGCGCGATACAGATTATATCAGCCCAGCATTTT. The chain employs TRBV12-3 or TRBV12-4 and TRBJ1-5, with unresolved D. Trimming took 8 bases from V and 11 from J, leaving 19 bases between them. The CDR3 contains 13 residues.

V usage is TRBV19 and J usage is TRBJ1-5; D not resolved. The CDR3 extends over 14 amino acids. Germline V CDR1 and CDR2: LNHDA, SQIVND (reference sequence). The ends were cut back, 7 bases at V and 6 bases at J, with 16 bases in the middle. In DNA form, the CDR3 reads TGTGCCAGTAAGGGCAGCGGGAGCGGTCAGCCCCAGCATTTT. Translated, it gives CASKGSGSGQPQHF.

The chain links TRBV4-1 to TRBJ1-5; 7 bases match TRBD1. V was clipped by 0 bases and J by 0 bases; unmatched bases: 5. CDR3 length: 17 amino acids. Germline V CDR1 and CDR2: MGHRA, YSYEKL. CDR3 residues: CASSQEARQGSNQPQHF. CDR3 nucleotide sequence: TGCGCCAGCAGCCAAGAAGCGAGACAGGGTAGCAATCAGCCCCAGCATTTT.

This rearrangement joins TRBV6-5 to TRBJ1-1, with TRBD1 matching 8 bases. Per the germline V gene, CDR1 is MNHEY and CDR2 is SVGAGI. The V and J ends lost 6 bases and 2 bases, in that order; junction bases with no gene match: 5. The length of the CDR3 is 14 residues. In nucleotides, the CDR3 is TGTGCCAGCAGAATCGGACAGGGTAACACTGAAGCTTTCTTT. Its protein product is CASRIGQGNTEAFF.

The chain is built from TRBV7-8 and TRBJ1-4; D perhaps matches TRBD1 (6 bases). CDR1 is SGHVS and CDR2 is FQNEAQ in the germline V gene. The ends were cut back, 5 bases at V and 4 bases at J, with 14 bases in the middle. The CDR3 is 15 residues long. The CDR3 DNA sequence: TGTGCCAGCAGCCCCCGGGACACCGATAATGAAAAACTGTTTTTT. The encoded protein is CASSPRDTDNEKLFF.

CDR3 loop: CASSTGSLAKNIQYF. CDR3 DNA sequence: TGTGCCAGTAGTACCGGGAGCCTAGCCAAAAACATTCAGTACTTC. The rearrangement uses TRBV19 and TRBJ2-4, with D maybe TRBD2 (6 bases). The CDR3 has 15 residues. The germline V and J ends were trimmed by 4 bases and 0 bases, with 10 bases remaining between them. Germline CDR1 reads LNHDA; CDR2 reads SQIVND (reference sequence).

The chain links TRBV12-5 to TRBJ2-1, with TRBD2 identical over 10 bases. The CDR3 spans 16 residues. CDR1 is LGHNT, CDR2 FRNRAP, per germline. V shed 0 bases, J shed 5 bases, and the junction held 4 bases outside the gene matches. The CDR3 sequence: CASGLVLAGENNEQFF. CDR3 sequence (DNA): TGTGCTAGTGGTTTGGTTCTAGCGGGAGAGAACAATGAGCAGTTCTTC.

This clone was counted once. This rearrangement joins TRBV28 to TRBJ1-1, with D perhaps matching TRBD1 (6 bases). With 8 bases removed from V and 5 bases from J, the gap between germline ends came to 15 bases. CDR3 length: 13 residues. The germline gives CDR1 MDHEN, CDR2 SYDVKM. The CDR3 nucleotides read TGTGCCAGCGGATACCCCAGGGGTACTGAAGCTTTCTTT. It yields the protein CASGYPRGTEAFF.

Only one count was recorded for this clone. J is TRBJ2-1 and V is TRBV3-1 (or the pseudogene TRBV3-2); D may be TRBD1 (7 bases). The ends were cut back, 3 bases at V and 8 bases at J, with 17 bases in the middle. The CDR3 totals 15 residues. Germline CDR1 LGHDT, CDR2 YNNKEL (reference sequence). CDR3 residues: CASSHRRGLSDEQFF. Written as DNA, the CDR3 is TGTGCCAGCAGCCATCGGAGGGGGCTGTCGGATGAGCAGTTCTTC.

The chain carries TRBV7-9 and TRBJ2-3; D gene ambiguous. V was trimmed by 3 bases and J by 1 base, leaving 8 bases between them. Germline CDR1 reads SEHNR; CDR2 reads FQNEAQ (reference sequence). CDR3 size: 14 residues. The CDR3 region is CASSFSTGTDTQYF. The CDR3 DNA reads TGTGCCAGCAGCTTTAGTACTGGCACAGATACGCAGTATTTT.

The CDR3 loop is CASGPTETGELFF. CDR3 coding DNA: TGTGCTAGTGGTCCGACAGAGACCGGGGAGCTGTTTTTT. The V call is TRBV12-5, the J call TRBJ2-2; maybe TRBD1 (5 bases). V lost 5 bases and J 5 bases, leaving 9 bases between the germline ends. Germline V gene lookup returns CDR1 LGHNT and CDR2 FRNRAP. This CDR3 has 13 residues.

J is TRBJ2-5 and V is TRBV5-1; 9 nucleotides line up with TRBD2. Germline CDR1 and CDR2: SGHRS and YFSETQ. This CDR3 contains 14 residues. The V segment lost 8 bases and the J segment 4 bases; nucleotides outside the gene matches: 9. The CDR3 region has the DNA TGCGCCAGTAGCCAAGCGGGAGGAGGAGAGACCCAGTACTTC. Its protein is CASSQAGGGETQYF.

The chain uses TRBV5-6 and TRBJ2-7, with 7 bases fitting TRBD1. The CDR3 is made up of 13 amino acids. V shed 3 bases and J 4 bases; nucleotides not matched to a gene: 4. Germline CDR1 reads SGHDT; CDR2 reads YYEEEE. The CDR3 loop is CASSYRGIYEQYF. The CDR3 DNA sequence: TGTGCCAGCAGCTACAGGGGAATTTACGAGCAGTACTTC.